One and the same sample provided the 4 T cell receptor beta chains below, sequenced in a study of T cells in Graves' hyperthyroidism and ophthalmopathy. Using RNA transcripts as the source, TCR beta CDR3 regions were amplified. During a first-round RT-PCR of the TCR CDR3, the HTBI primer set was used. Each CDR3 protein is one row after TCRdb ran MiXCR on the multiplex PCR reads. The sample lists about 360,000 distinct CDR3 sequences; over 10% were seen once. The sample taken for sequencing was blood. These receptors were taken from a woman younger than 30 with Graves' hyperthyroidism.

As to this clonotype: A read error may account for a junction end that differs from germline. The genes are TRBV29-1 and TRBJ2-7; D not certain. This CDR3 has 10 residues. Germline V CDR1 and CDR2: SQVTM, ANQGSEA. The CDR3 protein is CSVDSSEQYF. For the CDR3, the DNA is TGCAGCGTCGACTCCTCCGAGCAGTACTTC.

This clonotype was detected ten times or more. This chain links TRBV7-3 with TRBJ1-2; TRBD1 agrees at 7 bases. Germline CDR1 reads SGHTA; CDR2 reads FQGTGA. There are 15 residues in the CDR3. V shed 5 bases and J 6 bases; nucleotides not matched to a gene: 12. This CDR3 is CASSRGGGQKDGYTF. The CDR3 DNA follows: TGTGCCAGCAGCCGGGGGGGGGGACAGAAGGATGGCTACACCTTC.

This clonotype was seen repeatedly, ten times or more. J is TRBJ2-1 and V is TRBV7-9, with unresolved D. V was clipped by 1 base and J by 3 bases, with 7 bases between them. The CDR3 is 14 residues long. Germline values: CDR1 SEHNR, CDR2 FQNEAQ (reference sequence). CDR3 DNA sequence: TGTGCCAGCAGCTTAGTTGCCGACTACAATGAGCAGTTCTTC. The encoded protein is CASSLVADYNEQFF.

V gene TRBV14 combines with J gene TRBJ2-7, with D uncertain. Germline-derived CDR1 and CDR2 are SGHDN and FVKESK. V lost 0 bases and J lost 0, with 12 bases in between. CDR3 length equals 16 residues. The CDR3 coding sequence is TGTGCCAGCAGCCAAGAAGCGACCCGGAACTCCTACGAGCAGTACTTC. It codes for CASSQEATRNSYEQYF.